The table lists the clone carrying this T cell receptor beta chain with a few counts. Unique molecular identifiers were attached to individual cDNA molecules. A single record per CDR3 protein comes from TCRdb applying MiXCR to the 5' RACE reads. The profile covers 56,000 or so distinct CDR3 sequences, with 7.5% to 9.5% appearing a single time and approximately 4.4% taken by the ten largest. The data originate from a study of early T cells in non-severe SARS-CoV-2 infection. Overall study context: Bulk RNA taken from unsorted whole blood was sequenced, leaving chains unpaired.

Sequencing was performed on whole blood. The TCR sequence derives from an adult who was a healthcare worker with PCR-confirmed SARS-CoV-2 infection or an uninfected control (not recorded which).

CDR3 amino acids: CASRKPPLHF. The CDR3 DNA sequence: TGTGCCAGCAGGAAACCACCCCTCCACTTT. This chain uses TRBV7-9 with TRBJ1-6; D is unclear. Trimming took off 6 bases at V and 11 bases at J, with 5 bases between the two ends. The CDR3 extends over 10 amino acids. Per the germline V gene, CDR1 is SEHNR and CDR2 is FQNEAQ (reference sequence). Based on the CDR3 plus reference TRBV7-9 and TRBJ1-6, the full variable domain is DTGVSQNPRHKITKRGQNVTFRCDPISEHNRLYWYRQTLGQGPEFLTYFQNEAQLEKSRLLSDRFSAERPKGSFSTLEIQRTEQGDSAMYLCASRKPPLHFGNGTRLTVT.